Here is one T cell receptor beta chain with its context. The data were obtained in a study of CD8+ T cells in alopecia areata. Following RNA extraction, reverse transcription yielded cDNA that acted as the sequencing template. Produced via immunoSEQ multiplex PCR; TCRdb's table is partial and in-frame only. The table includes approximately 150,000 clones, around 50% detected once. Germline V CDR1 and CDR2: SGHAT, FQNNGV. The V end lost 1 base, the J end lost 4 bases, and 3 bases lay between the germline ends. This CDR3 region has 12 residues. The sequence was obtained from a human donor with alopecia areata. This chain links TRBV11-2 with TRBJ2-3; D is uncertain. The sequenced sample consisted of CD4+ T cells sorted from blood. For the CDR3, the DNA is TGTGCCAGCAGCTTAGGGGCAGATACGCAGTATTTT. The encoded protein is CASSLGADTQYF.